The 27 T cell receptor beta chains below all came from one sample that was sequenced in a study of shared clonotypes between healthy human individuals. This table comes from immunoSEQ multiplex PCR, and its TCRdb copy is limited to in-frame clones, with some not included. The data hold millions of clones, with 85% to 95% observed a single time. Sequenced input: naive CD4+ T cells from PBMCs. Subset defined: CD45RA+ positively selected. The receptors stem from a man between 18 and 29 years old in good health. Some clones in this sample may be carry-over from other donors' samples.

The chain couples TRBV11-3 to TRBJ2-3, with TRBD1 matching over 8 bases. V was pared by 2 bases and J by 0 bases, with 1 base of the junction left unmatched. In germline, CDR1 is SGHNT, CDR2 YENEEA. The CDR3 spans 15 residues. As DNA, the CDR3 is TGTGCCAGCAGCTTACAGGGGGCTAGCACAGATACGCAGTATTTT. Amino acid sequence: CASSLQGASTDTQYF.

The V call is TRBV18, the J call TRBJ2-4; TRBD1 matches at 7 bases. CDR3 size: 16 residues. Germline V gives CDR1 KGHSH, CDR2 LQKENI. V was clipped by 2 bases and J by 6 bases; unmatched bases: 10. CDR3 DNA: TGTGCCAGCTCACCAACAGGGGCGCGTGATGTAAACATTCAGTACTTC. It is translated as CASSPTGARDVNIQYF. The complete variable domain, with remaining parts taken from reference TRBV18 and TRBJ2-4, reads NAGVMQNPRHLVRRRGQEARLRCSPMKGHSHVYWYRQLPEEGLKFMVYLQKENIIDESGMPKERFSAEFPKEGPSILRIQQVVRGDSAAYFCASSPTGARDVNIQYFGAGTRLSVL.

The chain links TRBV15 to TRBJ1-1; TRBD1 aligns across 11 bases. The trim removed 5 bases at V and 3 bases at J, leaving 2 bases unmatched. The germline CDR1 and CDR2 sequences are LNHNV and YYDKDF (reference sequence). CDR3 length: 14 residues. CDR3 loop: CATSWDRGDTEAFF. Here the CDR3 DNA reads TGTGCCACCAGCTGGGACAGGGGGGACACTGAAGCTTTCTTT. The full variable domain, its missing parts supplied by reference TRBV15 and TRBJ1-1, is DAMVIQNPRYQVTQFGKPVTLSCSQTLNHNVMYWYQQKSSQAPKLLFHYYDKDFNNEADTPDNFQSRRPNTSFCFLDIRSPGLGDTAMYLCATSWDRGDTEAFFGQGTRLTVV.

This clone was found once. One end of the junction fails to match germline, which may point to a read error. The chain couples TRBV7-2 to TRBJ2-5; D not resolved. Germline assignment: CDR1 SGHTA and CDR2 FQGNSA. The CDR3 contains 15 residues. CDR3 nucleotides: TGTGCCAGCAGCTTAGTATCGGCCCACCAGGAGACCCAGTACTTC. It translates to CASSLVSAHQETQYF.

The chain is built from TRBV19 and TRBJ1-2; 9 bases align to TRBD1. This CDR3 has 14 residues. V was pared by 4 bases and J by 4 bases, with 4 bases of the junction left unmatched. From germline, CDR1 is LNHDA and CDR2 SQIVND (reference sequence). CDR3 sequence: CASSRDRVAYGYTF. The CDR3, as DNA: TGTGCCAGTAGTAGGGACAGGGTTGCCTATGGCTACACCTTC. Complete variable domain (other parts from reference TRBV19 and TRBJ1-2): DGGITQSPKYLFRKEGQNVTLSCEQNLNHDAMYWYRQDPGQGLRLIYYSQIVNDFQKGDIAEGYSVSREKKESFPLTVTSAQKNPTAFYLCASSRDRVAYGYTFGSGTRLTVV.

This clone was seen just once. The rearrangement uses TRBV4-1 and TRBJ1-2; unclear D gene. V lost 1 base to trimming and J lost 3 bases, with 9 bases between them. The CDR3 is 14 amino acids. Germline V gene data show CDR1 as MGHRA and CDR2 as YSYEKL. The CDR3 bases are TGCGCCAGCAGCCAAGGGGAGATATACTATGGCTACACCTTC. Amino acid sequence: CASSQGEIYYGYTF.

J is TRBJ2-7 and V is TRBV28; D not certain. The CDR3 is 12 amino acids. CDR1 MDHEN and CDR2 SYDVKM come from the germline V gene. V lost 2 bases to trimming and J lost 6 bases, with 8 bases between them. The CDR3 nucleotides read TGTGCCAGCAGTTTAATGGCGCGCGAGCAGTACTTC. Residues: CASSLMAREQYF.

Note on this clone: At the DNA level, this CDR3 is encoded by other sequences in the same sample as well. The V gene is TRBV19, the J gene TRBJ1-1; 8 nucleotides align to TRBD1. The CDR3 is made up of 13 amino acids. CDR1 is LNHDA and CDR2 is SQIVND in the germline V gene (reference sequence). With 4 bases clipped from V and 5 bases from J, the junction kept 3 bases outside the gene matches. CDR3: CASSTTGGTEAFF. CDR3 sequence (DNA): TGTGCCAGTAGTACTACAGGGGGAACTGAAGCTTTCTTT.

This clone was observed a single time. The V gene is TRBV6-1, the J gene TRBJ1-1, with D perhaps TRBD1 (5 bases). The CDR3 has 14 residues. The V end lost 6 bases, the J end lost 0 bases, and 11 bases lay between the germline ends. CDR1 MNHNS and CDR2 SASEGT come from the germline V gene. The CDR3 nucleotides are TGTGCCAGCAGCGGACACTACATGAACACTGAAGCTTTCTTT. It codes for CASSGHYMNTEAFF.

This chain links TRBV20-1 with TRBJ1-1; no clear D. CDR1 is DFQATT, CDR2 SNEGSKA, per germline (reference sequence). This CDR3 has 10 amino acids. Trimming stripped 7 bases from V and 3 bases from J, with 6 bases between. CDR3 amino acids: CSVPYTEAFF. Written as DNA, the CDR3 is TGCAGTGTACCCTACACTGAAGCTTTCTTT.

The J gene is TRBJ2-1, the V gene TRBV28; 7 nucleotides align to TRBD1. The ends lost 5 bases at V and 1 base at J; junction bases unmatched: 8. CDR1 is MDHEN, CDR2 SYDVKM, per germline. This CDR3 is built from 16 residues. CDR3 protein: CASSRTRTGSYNEQFF. As DNA, the CDR3 is TGTGCCAGCAGTCGAACGCGGACAGGTTCCTACAATGAGCAGTTCTTC.

The rearrangement joins TRBV19 to TRBJ1-1; D may be TRBD1 (5 bases). In germline, CDR1 is LNHDA, CDR2 SQIVND (reference sequence). Deletions cut 5 bases from V and 7 bases from J, with 11 bases between. The length of the CDR3 is 12 residues. The CDR3 DNA reads TGTGCCAGTAGTCCCTACCAGGGTGAAGCTTTCTTT. Amino acid sequence: CASSPYQGEAFF.

The chain combines TRBV19 with TRBJ1-5; D might be TRBD1 (5 bases). The length of the CDR3 is 16 residues. V was pared by 6 bases and J by 2 bases, with 17 bases between. The germline V gene encodes CDR1 LNHDA and CDR2 SQIVND (reference sequence). This CDR3 reads CASSRLQGWGNQPQHF. The DNA of the CDR3 is TGTGCCAGTAGCCGACTTCAGGGTTGGGGCAATCAGCCCCAGCATTTT.

This clone was found once. The CDR3 loop reads CASSSPAGIRDEQYF. CDR3 DNA sequence: TGTGCCAGCAGCTCCCCCGCAGGCATTCGGGACGAGCAGTACTTC. This sequence joins TRBV28 and TRBJ2-7; no reliable D call. The CDR3 has 15 amino acids. Trimming cost V 6 bases and J 5 bases, with 20 bases left between them. Germline CDR1 reads MDHEN; CDR2 reads SYDVKM.

The chain couples TRBV28 to TRBJ2-7; possibly TRBD2 for D (6 bases). CDR1 and CDR2 from the germline V gene are MDHEN and SYDVKM. Trimming took 6 bases from V and 6 from J, leaving 15 bases between them. The CDR3 totals 13 residues. The CDR3 bases are TGTGCCAGCAGGGGGGGTAGGTTGGGCGAGCAGTACTTC. It yields the protein CASRGGRLGEQYF.

In regard to this clone: A read error may produce the germline difference seen at one junction end. The chain has TRBV10-3 and TRBJ2-7; 16 bases agree with TRBD2. This CDR3 is 16 amino acids long. CDR1 ENHRY and CDR2 SYGVKD come from the germline V gene. The CDR3 reads CAISGEAGLAGGPDHF. DNA for the CDR3: TGTGCCATCAGTGGGGAAGCGGGACTAGCGGGAGGGCCGGACCACTTC.

The chain links TRBV7-3 to TRBJ2-1; 8 bases are a match to TRBD2. CDR3 length equals 16 residues. Germline V gene data show CDR1 as SGHTA and CDR2 as FQGTGA. V gave up 1 base and J gave up 5 bases; unmatched junction bases: 7. CDR3 region: CASSLRALAGHNEQFF. The CDR3 DNA reads as TGTGCCAGCAGCTTAAGGGCCCTAGCGGGCCACAATGAGCAGTTCTTC.

This rearrangement joins TRBV7-8 to TRBJ1-1, with a weak D call TRBD1 (5 bases). Trimming left V 7 bases short and J 5 bases short, with 17 bases between. This CDR3 spans 14 amino acids. Germline CDR1 reads SGHVS; CDR2 reads FQNEAQ. The CDR3 protein is CASNPQGVGTEAFF. In DNA form, the CDR3 reads TGTGCCAGCAACCCCCAGGGAGTCGGAACTGAAGCTTTCTTT.

This clone was counted between two and nine times. The sample has other DNA sequences that encode this CDR3 too. The chain recombines TRBV5-1 with TRBJ2-7; 8 bases match TRBD2. The CDR3 sequence is 14 residues long. V lost 2 bases and J lost 0; bases outside the gene matches: 1. Germline CDR1 is SGHRS and CDR2 is YFSETQ. In nucleotides, the CDR3 is TGCGCCAGCAGCTTAAGCGGGAGCTCCTACGAGCAGTACTTC. Translation: CASSLSGSSYEQYF. Full variable domain (rest looked up from reference TRBV5-1 and TRBJ2-7): KAGVTQTPRYLIKTRGQQVTLSCSPISGHRSVSWYQQTPGQGLQFLFEYFSETQRNKGNFPGRFSGRQFSNSRSEMNVSTLELGDSALYLCASSLSGSSYEQYFGPGTRLTVT.

The CDR3 region is CSVEVRGVGSYEQYF. The CDR3 region has the DNA TGCAGCGTTGAAGTTCGGGGGGTCGGGTCCTACGAGCAGTACTTC. The V call is TRBV29-1, the J call TRBJ2-7; TRBD2 aligns across 7 bases. The CDR3 contains 15 residues. The ends lost 1 base at V and 1 base at J; junction bases unmatched: 7. Germline V CDR1 and CDR2: SQVTM, ANQGSEA.

The chain uses TRBV6-5 and TRBJ1-1; TRBD1 might be the D (6 bases). The length of the CDR3 is 14 residues. Trimming removed 0 bases at V and 2 bases at J, with 7 bases between. The germline V gene has CDR1 MNHEY and CDR2 SVGAGI. The CDR3 sequence is CASSYSDSNTEAFF. In DNA form, the CDR3 reads TGTGCCAGCAGTTACTCGGACAGTAACACTGAAGCTTTCTTT.

The chain links TRBV9 to TRBJ2-3; 9 bases map to TRBD2. CDR1 is SGDLS, CDR2 YYNGEE, per germline. The CDR3 is made up of 15 amino acids. Unmatched junction bases numbered 4, after V lost 4 bases and J lost 1 base. The CDR3 region has the DNA TGTGCCAGCAGCTCCCGGACTAGCGGCACAGATACGCAGTATTTT. Amino acids: CASSSRTSGTDTQYF.

Notes on this clone: This sample includes further DNA sequences coding for the same CDR3. This chain links TRBV2 with TRBJ1-5; 8 positions agree with TRBD1. The CDR3 has 14 residues. CDR1 SNHLY and CDR2 FYNNEI come from the germline V gene. J lost 2 bases, V lost 6 bases, and 3 bases had no gene match. The CDR3 loop is CASSLDRGNQPQHF. CDR3 DNA sequence: TGTGCCAGCAGCCTGGACAGGGGCAATCAGCCCCAGCATTTT.

The chain employs TRBV5-1 and TRBJ1-2, with D perhaps TRBD1 (5 bases). CDR1 is SGHRS and CDR2 is YFSETQ in the germline V gene. The CDR3 is made up of 13 amino acids. Trimming cost V 0 bases and J 7 bases, with 10 bases left between them. CDR3 coding DNA: TGCGCCAGCAGCTTGGTAGGGGAGGGTGGCTACACCTTC. Its translation: CASSLVGEGGYTF.

The chain combines TRBV10-3 with TRBJ2-1; D tentatively fits TRBD1 or TRBD2 (5 bases each). This CDR3 has 14 amino acids. Germline CDR1 and CDR2: ENHRY and SYGVKD. V lost 4 bases to trimming and J lost 2 bases, with 9 bases between them. CDR3 residues: CAISGGPTYNEQFF. The DNA of the CDR3 is TGTGCCATCAGTGGGGGACCGACCTACAATGAGCAGTTCTTC.

The V call is TRBV5-6, the J call TRBJ2-5; TRBD1 aligns across 9 bases. The CDR3 has 15 residues. With V trimmed by 4 bases and J by 5 bases, 9 bases remained unmatched. Germline CDR1 and CDR2: SGHDT and YYEEEE. CDR3 nucleotide sequence: TGTGCCAGCAGCACCCCACAGGGGGCGGGGGAGACCCAGTACTTC. Translating gives CASSTPQGAGETQYF.

The chain links TRBV7-7 to TRBJ2-3; 11 nucleotides agree with TRBD2. V shed 5 bases and J 2 bases; nucleotides not matched to a gene: 6. CDR1 and CDR2 (germline): SSHAT, FNYEAQ (reference sequence). This CDR3 spans 16 amino acids. The CDR3 DNA is TGTGCCAGCAGCCGGCTAGCGGGAGGTTCCACAGATACGCAGTATTTT. It encodes CASSRLAGGSTDTQYF.